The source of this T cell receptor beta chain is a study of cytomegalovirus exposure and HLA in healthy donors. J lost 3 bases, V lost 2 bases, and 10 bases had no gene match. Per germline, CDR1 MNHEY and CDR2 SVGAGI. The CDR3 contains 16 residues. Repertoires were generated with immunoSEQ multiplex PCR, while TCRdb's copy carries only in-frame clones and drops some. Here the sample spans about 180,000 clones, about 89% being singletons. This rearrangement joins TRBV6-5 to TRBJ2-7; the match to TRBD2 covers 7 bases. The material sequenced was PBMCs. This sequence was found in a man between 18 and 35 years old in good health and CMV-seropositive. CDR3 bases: TGTGCCAGCAGTTACAGAAGGGCGGGAGCCAACTACGAGCAGTACTTC. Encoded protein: CASSYRRAGANYEQYF.